The clone carrying this T cell receptor beta chain was observed at least ten times. Its specificity is unknown. The data were obtained in a study of early T cells in non-severe SARS-CoV-2 infection. As for the study in general: Chains were unpaired, as sequencing was done on bulk RNA from unsorted whole blood.

Germline V gives CDR1 SGHRS, CDR2 YFSETQ. The CDR3 sequence is 13 residues long. V lost 4 bases, J lost 6 bases, and 6 bases stayed unmatched. Study-wide findings and caveats: In VDJdb matching, anti-spike CD8 responses were favored while private and CD4 specificities went missing.

The TCR library protocol was used to attach unique molecular identifiers. These identifiers were attached to individual cDNA molecules. TCRdb recomputed calls from the 5' RACE reads with MiXCR, one row per CDR3 protein. The sample consists of more than 35,000 distinct CDR3 sequences, roughly 4.4% of them appearing once. The TCR comes from an adult who was a healthcare worker with PCR-confirmed SARS-CoV-2 infection or an uninfected control (not recorded which). Sequencing was carried out using whole blood. J is TRBJ1-2 and V is TRBV5-1, with TRBD1 matching 7 bases. The CDR3 reads CASSTRQGHGYTF. The CDR3 DNA reads TGCGCCAGCAGCACCCGACAGGGCCATGGCTACACCTTC.